This T cell receptor beta chain appears in the sequencing data of a study of OX40 agonist ivuxolimab in advanced cancers. About the research overall: Ivuxolimab, which is an agonistic anti-OX40 (CD134) antibody, was administered to the patients.

The V end lost 5 bases, the J end lost 4 bases, and 21 bases lay between the germline ends. This CDR3 is 17 amino acids long. Looked up from germline, CDR1 is LNHDA and CDR2 is SQIVND (reference sequence). Assay used: immunoSEQ multiplex PCR; TCRdb lists only in-frame clones, some missing. The repertoire has around 56,000 clones, approximately 79% of them found once; the top ten carry less than 4.5%. Comment on this clone: Its antigen is not identified.

Findings of the study overall: Among expanded peripheral T cells, antigen specificity went undetermined. At doses 0.1 to 3.0 mg/kg, CD4+ and CD8+ clones expanded. CD4+ T cells averaged fewer expanded clones than CD8+ T cells.

The sample in question was CD4+ or CD8+ T cells sorted from blood, obtained in a trial of the OX40 agonist ivuxolimab. V is TRBV19 and J is TRBJ2-1, with unresolved D. The origin of this receptor is an adult with an advanced solid tumor such as melanoma, head and neck, liver or kidney cancer. The CDR3 DNA is TGTGCCAGTAGTCCCCTCCTGGGCAGCGCTTCTTACAATGAGCAGTTCTTC. The encoded protein is CASSPLLGSASYNEQFF.